A selection of T cell receptor beta chains follows, all from one sample in a study of shared clonotypes between healthy human individuals. Here immunoSEQ multiplex PCR was the method, and the copy in TCRdb shows in-frame clones only, minus some. The sample has roughly 2,300,000 clones; about nine tenths are singletons. The sequenced material came from naive CD4+ T cells from PBMCs. The origin of the receptors is a man between 18 and 29 years old in good health. Some clones in this sample may be carry-over from other donors' samples. The CDR3 runs from the conserved cysteine through the conserved F or W. A D gene is named only where the DNA matches it firmly. Only part of the rows carry a size: once, few, many, or a class if the clone is expanded.

V	size	D	J	CDR3	DNA
TRBV27	NA	NA	TRBJ1-2	CASRSVTDGYTF	TGTGCCAGCAGAAGCGTTACGGATGGCTACACCTTC
TRBV13	NA	TRBD2	TRBJ2-1	CASSRGAGTSLHNEQFF	TGTGCCAGCAGCCGAGGGGCAGGGACTAGTCTCCACAATGAGCAGTTCTTC
TRBV5-1	NA	NA	TRBJ2-3	CASSLSSSTDTQYF	TGCGCCAGCAGCTTGAGTTCGAGCACAGATACGCAGTATTTT
TRBV5-1	NA	NA	TRBJ1-1	CASSLGWNTEAFF	TGCGCCAGCAGCTTGGGCTGGAACACTGAAGCTTTCTTT
TRBV18	once	TRBD1	TRBJ1-1	CASSLTGGNTEAFF	TGTGCCAGCTCACTGACAGGGGGGAACACTGAAGCTTTCTTT
TRBV6-1	NA	NA	TRBJ1-4	CASSELPGTVGKLFF	TGTGCCAGCAGTGAATTGCCAGGGACCGTAGGAAAACTGTTTTTT
TRBV7-8	NA	TRBD1	TRBJ1-1	CASSLPGQGGMNTEAFF	TGTGCCAGCAGCTTGCCGGGACAGGGGGGAATGAACACTGAAGCTTTCTTT
TRBV5-1	NA	NA	TRBJ1-3	CASSLGQGWNTIYF	TGCGCCAGCAGCTTGGGCCAGGGATGGAACACCATATATTTT
TRBV9	NA	NA	TRBJ1-3	CASSVDWGAGNTIYF	TGTGCCAGCAGCGTAGATTGGGGCGCTGGAAACACCATATATTTT
TRBV28	NA	NA	TRBJ2-6	CASRTPSRDTYSGANVLTF	TGTGCCAGCAGAACTCCTAGCCGGGACACCTACTCTGGGGCCAACGTCCTGACTTTC
TRBV18	NA	NA	TRBJ2-2	CASSPVGDGELFF	TGTGCCAGCTCACCAGTGGGCGACGGGGAGCTGTTTTTT
TRBV9	NA	NA	TRBJ1-4	CASSERVAQTNEKLFF	TGTGCCAGCAGCGAGAGGGTAGCGCAGACTAATGAAAAACTGTTTTTT
TRBV29-1	NA	TRBD2	TRBJ2-5	CSVAVAGLGETQYF	TGCAGCGTCGCTGTAGCGGGACTAGGAGAGACCCAGTACTTC
TRBV9	NA	TRBD2	TRBJ2-3	CASSGGTSGVTDTQYF	TGTGCCAGCAGCGGAGGGACTAGCGGAGTCACAGATACGCAGTATTTT
TRBV7-2	NA	TRBD2	TRBJ2-5	CASSFRAGGETQYF	TGTGCCAGCAGCTTCCGAGCGGGGGGGGAGACCCAGTACTTC
TRBV19	NA	NA	TRBJ1-3	CASSSFADTIYF	TGTGCCAGTAGTTCGTTTGCGGACACCATATATTTT
TRBV7-2	NA	TRBD2	TRBJ2-7	CASSLGLAREQYF	TGTGCCAGCAGCTTAGGACTAGCACGCGAGCAGTACTTC
TRBV5-1	NA	TRBD1	TRBJ2-5	CASSRGQGILDSETQYF	TGCGCCAGCAGCCGGGGACAGGGAATATTAGATTCGGAGACCCAGTACTTC
TRBV5-1	once	NA	TRBJ1-1	CASSFSHVGDTEAFF	TGCGCCAGCAGCTTTTCCCACGTTGGCGACACTGAAGCTTTCTTT
TRBV2	few	NA	TRBJ1-1	CASRVRGLSTEAFF	TGTGCCAGCAGGGTACGGGGCCTGAGCACTGAAGCTTTCTTT